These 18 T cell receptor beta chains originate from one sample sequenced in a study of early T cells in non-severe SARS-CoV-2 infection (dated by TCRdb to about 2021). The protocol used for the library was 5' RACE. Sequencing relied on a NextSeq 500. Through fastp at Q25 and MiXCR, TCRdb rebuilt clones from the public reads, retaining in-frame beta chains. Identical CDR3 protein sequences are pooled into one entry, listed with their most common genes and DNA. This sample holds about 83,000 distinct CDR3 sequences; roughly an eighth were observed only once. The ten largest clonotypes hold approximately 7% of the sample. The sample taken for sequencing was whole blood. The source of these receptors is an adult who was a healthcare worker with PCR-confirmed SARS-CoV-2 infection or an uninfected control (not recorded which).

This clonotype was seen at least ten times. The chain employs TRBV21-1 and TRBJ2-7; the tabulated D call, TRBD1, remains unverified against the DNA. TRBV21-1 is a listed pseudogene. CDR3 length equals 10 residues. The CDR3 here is CASSKVDRHF. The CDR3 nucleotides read TGTGCCAGCAGCAAAGTGGACAGACACTTC.

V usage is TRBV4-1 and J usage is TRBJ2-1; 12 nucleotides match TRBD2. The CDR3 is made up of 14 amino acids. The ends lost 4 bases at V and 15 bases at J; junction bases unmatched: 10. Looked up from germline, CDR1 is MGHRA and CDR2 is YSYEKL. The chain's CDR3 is CASSLGLAGGDRFF. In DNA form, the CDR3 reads TGCGCCAGCAGCCTCGGTCTAGCGGGAGGGGACCGGTTCTTC.

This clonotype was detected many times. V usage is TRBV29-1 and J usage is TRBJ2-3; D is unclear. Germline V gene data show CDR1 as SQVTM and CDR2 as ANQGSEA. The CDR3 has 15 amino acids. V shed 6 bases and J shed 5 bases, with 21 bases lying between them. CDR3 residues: CSVTLGWDSLDTQYF. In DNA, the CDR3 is TGCAGCGTCACTCTTGGTTGGGATTCGTTAGATACGCAGTATTTT.

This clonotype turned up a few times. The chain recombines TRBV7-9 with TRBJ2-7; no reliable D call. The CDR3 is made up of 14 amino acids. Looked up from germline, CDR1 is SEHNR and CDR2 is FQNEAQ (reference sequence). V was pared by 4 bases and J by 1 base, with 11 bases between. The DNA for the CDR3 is TGTGCCAGCAGCTCGGACGGAGCTTCCTACGAGCAGTACTTC. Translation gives CASSSDGASYEQYF. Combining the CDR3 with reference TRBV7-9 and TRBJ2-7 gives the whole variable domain DTGVSQNPRHKITKRGQNVTFRCDPISEHNRLYWYRQTLGQGPEFLTYFQNEAQLEKSRLLSDRFSAERPKGSFSTLEIQRTEQGDSAMYLCASSSDGASYEQYFGPGTRLTVT.

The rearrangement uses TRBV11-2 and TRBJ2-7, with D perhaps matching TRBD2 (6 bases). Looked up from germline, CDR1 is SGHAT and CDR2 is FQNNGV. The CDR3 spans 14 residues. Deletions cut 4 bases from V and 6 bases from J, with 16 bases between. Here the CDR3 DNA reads TGTGCCAGCAGCTCCCAGTGGATGGGGGGCGAGCAGTACTTC. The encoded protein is CASSSQWMGGEQYF.

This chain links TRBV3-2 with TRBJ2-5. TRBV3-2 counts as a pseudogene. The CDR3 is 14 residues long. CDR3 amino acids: CASSQEHFQETQYF. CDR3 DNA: TGTGCCAGCAGCCAAGAGCACTTTCAAGAGACCCAGTACTTC.

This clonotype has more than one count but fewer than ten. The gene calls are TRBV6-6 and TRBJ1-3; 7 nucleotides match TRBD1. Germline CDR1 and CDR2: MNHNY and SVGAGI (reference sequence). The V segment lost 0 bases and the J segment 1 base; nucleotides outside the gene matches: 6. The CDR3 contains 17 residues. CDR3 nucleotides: TGTGCCAGCAGTTACTCCAACCCGACAGGGTCTGGAAACACCATATATTTT. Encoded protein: CASSYSNPTGSGNTIYF.

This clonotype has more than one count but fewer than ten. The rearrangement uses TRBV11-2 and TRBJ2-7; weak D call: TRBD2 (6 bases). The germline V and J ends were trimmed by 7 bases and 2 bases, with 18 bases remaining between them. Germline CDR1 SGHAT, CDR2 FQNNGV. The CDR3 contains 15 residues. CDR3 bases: TGTGCCAGCACCGAGGAGGGTAGAGTAACCTACGAGCAGTACTTC. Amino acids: CASTEEGRVTYEQYF.

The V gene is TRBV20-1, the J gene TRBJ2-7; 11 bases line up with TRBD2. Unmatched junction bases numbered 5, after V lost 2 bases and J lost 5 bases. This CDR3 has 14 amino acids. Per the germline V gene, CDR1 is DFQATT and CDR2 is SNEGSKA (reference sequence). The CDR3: CSARTSGSYHEQYF. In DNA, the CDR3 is TGCAGTGCTAGAACTAGCGGGAGTTACCACGAGCAGTACTTC.

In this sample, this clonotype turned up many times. The CDR3 region has the DNA TGTGCCAGCAGCTTAGTCGGAGAGCTTGAAGCTTTCTTT. This translates into CASSLVGELEAFF. The J gene is TRBJ1-1, the V gene TRBV7-6; D gene uncertain. Germline V gives CDR1 SGHVS, CDR2 FNYEAQ. Trimming removed 1 base from V and 7 bases from J, with 10 bases in between. The CDR3 totals 13 residues.

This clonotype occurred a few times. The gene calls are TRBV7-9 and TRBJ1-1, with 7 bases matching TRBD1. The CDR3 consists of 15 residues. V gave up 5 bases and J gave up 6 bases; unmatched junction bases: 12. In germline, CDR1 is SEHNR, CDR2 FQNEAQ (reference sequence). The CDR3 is CASSEPTGKEAEAFF. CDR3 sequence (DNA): TGTGCCAGCAGCGAACCGACAGGGAAGGAGGCTGAAGCTTTCTTT.

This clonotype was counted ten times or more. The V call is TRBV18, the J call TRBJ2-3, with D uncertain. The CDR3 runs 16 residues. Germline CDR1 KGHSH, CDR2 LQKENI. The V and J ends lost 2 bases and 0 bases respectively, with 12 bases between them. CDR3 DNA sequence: TGTGCCAGCTCACCAATCGCCAGTTCTAGCACAGATACGCAGTATTTT. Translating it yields CASSPIASSSTDTQYF.

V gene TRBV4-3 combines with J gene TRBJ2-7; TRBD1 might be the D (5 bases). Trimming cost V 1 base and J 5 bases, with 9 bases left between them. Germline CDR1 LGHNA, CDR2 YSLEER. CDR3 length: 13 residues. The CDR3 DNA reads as TGCGCCAGCAGCCAAGGGGGCTGGGACGAGCAGTACTTC. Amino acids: CASSQGGWDEQYF.

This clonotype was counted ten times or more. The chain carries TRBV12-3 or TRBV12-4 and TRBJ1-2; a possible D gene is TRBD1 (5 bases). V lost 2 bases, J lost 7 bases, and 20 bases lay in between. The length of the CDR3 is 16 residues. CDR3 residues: CASSLHVAGRGPGYTF. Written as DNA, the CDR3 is TGTGCCAGCAGTTTACACGTCGCGGGGCGCGGCCCTGGCTACACCTTC.

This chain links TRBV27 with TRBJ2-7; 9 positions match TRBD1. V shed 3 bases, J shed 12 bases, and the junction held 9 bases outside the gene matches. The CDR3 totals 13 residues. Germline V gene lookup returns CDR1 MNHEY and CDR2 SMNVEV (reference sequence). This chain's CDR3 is CASSFTGTGIWYF. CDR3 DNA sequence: TGTGCCAGCAGTTTCACCGGGACAGGGATTTGGTACTTC.

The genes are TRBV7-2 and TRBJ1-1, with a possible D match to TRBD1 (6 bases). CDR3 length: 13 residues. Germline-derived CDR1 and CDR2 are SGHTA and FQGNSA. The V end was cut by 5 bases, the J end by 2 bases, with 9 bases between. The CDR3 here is CASSLGQNTEAFF. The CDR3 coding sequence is TGTGCCAGCAGCCTGGGACAAAACACTGAAGCTTTCTTT.

The chain's CDR3 is CASSWGTETNTGELFF. The DNA of the CDR3 is TGCGCCAGCAGCTGGGGGACGGAAACGAACACCGGGGAGCTGTTTTTT. The chain combines TRBV5-1 with TRBJ2-2; D tentatively fits TRBD1 or TRBD2 (5 bases each). CDR1 and CDR2 from the germline V gene are SGHRS and YFSETQ. The CDR3 length is 16 residues. Trimming pared 3 bases from V and 0 bases from J, leaving 12 bases between.

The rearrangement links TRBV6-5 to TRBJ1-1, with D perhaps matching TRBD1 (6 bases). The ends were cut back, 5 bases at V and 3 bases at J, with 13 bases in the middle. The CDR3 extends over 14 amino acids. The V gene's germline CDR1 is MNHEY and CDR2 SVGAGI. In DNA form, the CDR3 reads TGTGCCAGCAGTCCCCAGGGGCATGACACTGAAGCTTTCTTT. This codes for CASSPQGHDTEAFF.